Presented here are 29 T cell receptor beta chains from one specimen sequenced in a study of T-cell reconstitution after alpha-beta-depleted transplantation in children. For TCRbeta, the library was prepared with unique molecular identifiers. Using its own MiXCR run on the PCR reads, TCRdb lists one record per CDR3 protein. The table records 170,000 or so distinct CDR3 sequences, roughly 6.8% of them present only once. The starting material was PBMCs from the stem cell graft donor, obtained from the stem cell graft. The receptors stem from a human donor who donated a stem cell graft to a child with Wiskott-Aldrich syndrome.

V usage is TRBV6-1 and J usage is TRBJ2-5, with 10 bases identical to TRBD2. The junction had 12 bases not matched to a gene; V was cut back by 2 bases and J by 3 bases. CDR1 and CDR2 (germline): MNHNS, SASEGT. The CDR3 is 18 residues long. Here the CDR3 DNA reads TGTGCCAGCAGTGAATCGCTTTTAGGACTAGCGGTTAAAGAGACCCAGTACTTC. This translates into CASSESLLGLAVKETQYF.

In its sample, this clonotype was seen many times. This chain links TRBV12-3 or TRBV12-4 with TRBJ1-5; 10 bases fit TRBD1. The V and J ends lost 5 bases and 2 bases, in that order; junction bases with no gene match: 3. The CDR3 runs 15 residues. CDR3 nucleotide sequence: TGTGCCAGCAGTACAGGGACAGGGGGCAATCAGCCCCAGCATTTT. Its translation is CASSTGTGGNQPQHF.

This clonotype was picked up many times. The J gene is TRBJ2-7, the V gene TRBV20-1; possibly TRBD1 or TRBD2 for D (5 bases each). The CDR3 extends over 14 amino acids. The germline V gene encodes CDR1 DFQATT and CDR2 SNEGSKA (reference sequence). With 5 bases removed from V and 0 bases from J, the gap between germline ends came to 14 bases. CDR3 coding DNA: TGCAGTGCTGCTCCCGGGACGAGCTCCTACGAGCAGTACTTC. Translation: CSAAPGTSSYEQYF.

This clonotype has ten or more counts. The V and J genes are TRBV29-1 and TRBJ2-7; D uncertain. Trimming shortened V by 6 bases and J by 5 bases, and 14 bases separated the two germline ends. The CDR3 runs 12 residues. Germline values: CDR1 SQVTM, CDR2 ANQGSEA. Written as DNA, the CDR3 is TGCAGCGTCCTCCTTTTTGACAACGAGCAGTACTTC. Protein sequence: CSVLLFDNEQYF.

This clonotype appeared many times. The chain is built from TRBV20-1 and TRBJ1-2; 8 bases fit TRBD1. Germline trimming cut 0 bases from V and 2 bases from J; bases unmatched to any gene: 5. CDR3 length: 15 amino acids. CDR1 and CDR2 from the germline V gene are DFQATT and SNEGSKA (reference sequence). The CDR3 loop reads CSARDLRTGNYGYTF. The DNA of the CDR3 is TGCAGTGCTAGAGATTTAAGGACAGGGAACTATGGCTACACCTTC.

This clonotype was found a few times. The V and J genes are TRBV4-2 and TRBJ2-1; TRBD2 aligns across 14 bases. The CDR3 is 16 residues long. CDR1 and CDR2 from the germline V gene are LGHNA and YNFKEQ. V lost 3 bases to trimming and J lost 6 bases; unmatched junction nucleotides: 4. This CDR3 is CASSQGLAGDGNEQFF. The CDR3 bases are TGTGCCAGCAGCCAGGGACTAGCGGGGGATGGCAATGAGCAGTTCTTC.

This clonotype was counted many times. The rearrangement uses TRBV5-1 and TRBJ2-1; 10 nucleotides match TRBD2. The CDR3 consists of 14 residues. With 7 bases clipped from V and 4 bases from J, the junction kept 5 bases outside the gene matches. CDR1 and CDR2 (germline): SGHRS, YFSETQ. The CDR3: CASRTSGFYNEQFF. The CDR3 nucleotides read TGCGCCAGCCGGACTAGCGGTTTTTACAATGAGCAGTTCTTC.

The rearrangement uses TRBV7-2 and TRBJ2-3; 9 nucleotides match TRBD2. This CDR3 region has 15 residues. The V gene end was trimmed by 7 bases and the J gene end by 2 bases; junction bases not matched to a gene: 7. Looked up from germline, CDR1 is SGHTA and CDR2 is FQGNSA. This CDR3 reads CASTRGGAVTDTQYF. The CDR3, as DNA: TGTGCCAGCACGCGGGGGGGGGCAGTCACAGATACGCAGTATTTT.

This clonotype appeared many times. The rearrangement joins TRBV6-5 to TRBJ2-1; 9 bases match TRBD1. The CDR3 is made up of 16 amino acids. Germline CDR1 and CDR2: MNHEY and SVGAGI. V dropped 4 bases and J dropped 4; count of bases not matched to a gene: 8. CDR3 protein: CASSFSGTGWYNEQFF. The CDR3 DNA is TGTGCCAGCAGTTTCTCCGGGACAGGGTGGTACAATGAGCAGTTCTTC.

The table lists this clonotype with many counts. The chain has TRBV28 and TRBJ2-7, with 9 bases lining up with TRBD2. The CDR3 length is 17 residues. CDR1 is MDHEN, CDR2 SYDVKM, per germline. The V and J ends lost 1 base and 2 bases, in that order; junction bases with no gene match: 9. As DNA, the CDR3 is TGTGCCAGCAGTTTATATGGTAGCGGGAGTTTTCCCTACGAGCAGTACTTC. It specifies CASSLYGSGSFPYEQYF.

Points on this clonotype: Because the CDR3 is missing its conserved closing phenylalanine or tryptophan, this is likely a read error. The V call is TRBV28, the J call TRBJ2-7, with D tentatively TRBD1 (5 bases). This CDR3 is 13 amino acids long. V lost 7 bases and J 0 bases, leaving 10 bases between the germline ends. Germline loops: CDR1 MDHEN, CDR2 SYDVKM. The DNA for the CDR3 is TGTGCCAGCAAAATCAGGGACTCCTACGAGCAGTACATC. Translation gives CASKIRDSYEQYI.

This clonotype was picked up many times. The chain recombines TRBV29-1 with TRBJ1-1; 9 bases fit TRBD1. The CDR3 runs to 13 residues. CDR1 and CDR2 (germline): SQVTM, ANQGSEA. V gave up 6 bases and J gave up 4 bases; unmatched junction bases: 6. This CDR3 is CSVRDRVITEAFF. DNA of the CDR3: TGCAGCGTCCGGGACAGGGTTATCACTGAAGCTTTCTTT.

This clonotype was counted only a few times. This rearrangement joins TRBV20-1 to TRBJ1-5; possible D gene TRBD1, 5 bases. The V end lost 6 bases, the J end lost 0 bases, and 12 bases lay between the germline ends. CDR3 length: 14 residues. Germline loops: CDR1 DFQATT, CDR2 SNEGSKA (reference sequence). The CDR3 DNA is TGCAGTGCAGACGGGGGGGTTAGCAATCAGCCCCAGCATTTT. Protein sequence: CSADGGVSNQPQHF.

This clonotype was seen many times. J is TRBJ2-1 and V is TRBV24-1; either TRBD1 or TRBD2 may fit D (6 bases each). CDR1 is KGHDR, CDR2 SFDVKD, per germline. The CDR3 contains 12 residues. V dropped 5 bases and J dropped 10 bases, with 11 bases sitting between them. Here the CDR3 reads CATSGRGDEQFF. In DNA form, the CDR3 reads TGTGCCACCAGTGGAAGGGGGGACGAGCAGTTCTTC.

This clonotype was recorded at least ten times. This chain links TRBV5-6 with TRBJ2-7, with 7 bases fitting TRBD1. The CDR3 covers 13 residues. Germline CDR1 is SGHDT and CDR2 is YYEEEE. Unmatched junction bases numbered 8, after V lost 4 bases and J lost 7 bases. The CDR3 reads CASSVDRLWEQYF. CDR3 coding DNA: TGTGCCAGCAGCGTGGACAGGCTTTGGGAGCAGTACTTC. Supplemented by reference TRBV5-6 and TRBJ2-7, the full variable domain reads DAGVTQSPTHLIKTRGQQVTLRCSPKSGHDTVSWYQQALGQGPQFIFQYYEEEERQRGNFPDRFSGHQFPNYSSELNVNALLLGDSALYLCASSVDRLWEQYFGPGTRLTVT.

The chain carries TRBV6-1 and TRBJ2-1; D not resolved. This CDR3 region has 15 residues. V lost 5 bases to trimming and J lost 0 bases, with 11 bases between them. Germline values: CDR1 MNHNS, CDR2 SASEGT. DNA of the CDR3: TGTGCCAGCAGTCCTTATCGTAGCTCCTACAATGAGCAGTTCTTC. Encoded protein: CASSPYRSSYNEQFF.

V usage is TRBV6-5 and J usage is TRBJ1-4; TRBD1 might be the D (5 bases). Trimming pared 2 bases from V and 10 bases from J, leaving 5 bases between. The CDR3 is 11 amino acids. Germline assignment: CDR1 MNHEY and CDR2 SVGAGI. The CDR3 DNA is TGTGCCAGCAGTTACGGGGGAAAACTGTTTTTT. It specifies CASSYGGKLFF.

This clonotype was detected ten times or more. This sequence joins TRBV5-1 and TRBJ2-3; D is unresolved. Trimming pared 0 bases from V and 6 bases from J, leaving 8 bases between. Per the germline V gene, CDR1 is SGHRS and CDR2 is YFSETQ. The CDR3 has 13 residues. The CDR3 DNA sequence: TGCGCCAGCAGCTTGGCCGCCTCTGATACGCAGTATTTT. It is translated as CASSLAASDTQYF.

This clonotype was seen repeatedly, ten times or more. The chain combines TRBV25-1 with TRBJ2-5; tentatively, D is TRBD1 or TRBD2 (5 bases each). Germline V gene data show CDR1 as MGHDK and CDR2 as SYGVNS. Trimming removed 5 bases from V and 4 bases from J, with 11 bases in between. CDR3 length equals 13 residues. CDR3 sequence (DNA): TGTGCCAGCAGTCAAGCAGGGAGAGAGACCCAGTACTTC. This translates into CASSQAGRETQYF.

This clonotype was seen ten or more times. V usage is TRBV3-1 and J usage is TRBJ2-4; D may match TRBD1 or TRBD2 (5 bases each). V was shortened by 6 bases and J by 7 bases, with 13 bases between the two germline ends. Germline-derived CDR1 and CDR2 are LGHDT and YNNKEL (reference sequence). There are 13 residues in the CDR3. The CDR3 nucleotides read TGTGCCAGCAGTTCGACAGAGGGGAACATTCAGTACTTC. Translated: CASSSTEGNIQYF.

There are a few counts of this clonotype. The chain employs TRBV11-1 and TRBJ2-1; the D is unclear. The CDR3 extends over 14 amino acids. The V end lost 5 bases, the J end lost 2 bases, and 10 bases lay between the germline ends. Germline V gives CDR1 SGHAT, CDR2 FQDESV (reference sequence). CDR3 residues: CASSLTRTYNEQFF. CDR3 in DNA: TGTGCCAGCAGCCTCACGAGGACCTACAATGAGCAGTTCTTC.

This clonotype was seen at least ten times. The CDR3 protein is CASTPAGRGTDTQYF. The CDR3 bases are TGTGCCAGCACCCCAGCGGGGAGGGGCACAGATACGCAGTATTTT. The V gene is TRBV6-5, the J gene TRBJ2-3, with 7 positions matching TRBD2. Germline assignment: CDR1 MNHEY and CDR2 SVGAGI. CDR3 size: 15 residues. V shed 7 bases, J shed 1 base, and the junction held 8 bases outside the gene matches.

The J gene is TRBJ1-5, the V gene TRBV29-1; TRBD1 is a possible D gene (6 bases). Trimming took off 7 bases at V and 8 bases at J, with 18 bases between the two ends. This CDR3 is 13 amino acids long. CDR1 SQVTM and CDR2 ANQGSEA come from the germline V gene. CDR3 nucleotide sequence: TGCAGCGCTCAAGGACAGCCCAGTAAGCCCCAGCATTTT. This codes for CSAQGQPSKPQHF.

There are many counts of this clonotype. The V gene is TRBV5-1, the J gene TRBJ2-3; D is unresolved. The CDR3 has 14 residues. Germline V gene sequence: CDR1 SGHRS, CDR2 YFSETQ. Trimming pared 0 bases from V and 0 bases from J, leaving 5 bases between. This chain's CDR3 is CASSLAASTDTQYF. CDR3 DNA sequence: TGCGCCAGCAGCTTGGCAGCTAGCACAGATACGCAGTATTTT.

There are a few counts of this clonotype. The chain uses TRBV12-3 or TRBV12-4 and TRBJ2-2; 7 bases line up with TRBD2. Germline trimming cut 6 bases from V and 0 bases from J; bases unmatched to any gene: 4. The CDR3 runs 15 residues. Written as DNA, the CDR3 is TGTGCCAGCAGGACACTAGCGCCGAACACCGGGGAGCTGTTTTTT. Translation: CASRTLAPNTGELFF.

The J gene is TRBJ2-5, the V gene TRBV19, with D perhaps matching TRBD1 (5 bases). The V end lost 3 bases, the J end lost 5 bases, and 13 bases lay between the germline ends. The CDR3 totals 14 residues. Germline V lookup: CDR1 LNHDA, CDR2 SQIVND (reference sequence). The CDR3 here is CASSISQGSETQYF. CDR3 nucleotides: TGTGCCAGTAGTATCTCTCAGGGTTCGGAGACCCAGTACTTC.

This clonotype was seen only a few times. This chain connects TRBV7-8 to TRBJ1-4, with 8 bases that match TRBD1. The germline V gene encodes CDR1 SGHVS and CDR2 FQNEAQ. V shed 4 bases, J shed 8 bases, and the junction held 12 bases outside the gene matches. CDR3 length: 16 amino acids. The CDR3 DNA sequence: TGTGCCAGCAGCTACCGTCCGACGGGACAGGACGAAAAACTGTTTTTT. Its translation is CASSYRPTGQDEKLFF.

This clonotype was seen at least ten times. The chain joins TRBV29-1 to TRBJ2-2, with D possibly being TRBD1 (6 bases). Per the germline V gene, CDR1 is SQVTM and CDR2 is ANQGSEA. Trimming shortened V by 4 bases and J by 6 bases, and 12 bases separated the two germline ends. CDR3 length: 13 residues. The CDR3 bases are TGCAGCGTTGTCCAGGGGCAGGCCGGGGAGCTGTTTTTT. Amino acids: CSVVQGQAGELFF.

At least ten counts were recorded for this clonotype. The rearrangement joins TRBV7-8 to TRBJ2-1, with D unclear. Germline CDR1 is SGHVS and CDR2 is FQNEAQ. The V end was cut by 5 bases, the J end by 9 bases, with 11 bases between. The length of the CDR3 is 12 residues. The CDR3, as DNA: TGTGCCAGCAGCCCGTCGTACCCTGAGCAGTTCTTC. The encoded protein is CASSPSYPEQFF.